The 3 T cell receptor beta chains given below trace back to one sample, sequenced in a study of shared clonotypes between healthy human individuals. Profiled with immunoSEQ multiplex PCR; TCRdb holds only in-frame clones, not every one. The table has some 1,600,000 clones, 95% to 99% seen once. Sequenced: naive CD4+ T cells sorted from blood. Documented subset: CD45RA+ positively selected. The receptors shown here come from a man under 40 in good health.

V gene TRBV9 combines with J gene TRBJ2-7; 9 bases fit TRBD1. Germline V gene lookup returns CDR1 SGDLS and CDR2 YYNGEE. This CDR3 contains 13 residues. After removal of 4 bases from V and 6 bases from J, the junction contained 5 bases not matched to a gene. The chain's CDR3 is CASSPGTGSEQYF. CDR3 DNA sequence: TGTGCCAGCAGCCCCGGGACAGGGAGCGAGCAGTACTTC.

V is TRBV6-6 and J is TRBJ1-1, with a possible D match to TRBD1 (5 bases). This CDR3 has 15 amino acids. V was pared by 4 bases and J by 1 base, with 13 bases between. In germline, CDR1 is MNHNY, CDR2 SVGAGI (reference sequence). This CDR3 is CASSSTGAGNTEAFF. In nucleotides, the CDR3 is TGTGCCAGCAGTTCTACCGGGGCAGGGAACACTGAAGCTTTCTTT.

The gene calls are TRBV15 and TRBJ2-2; unclear D gene. The germline V gene encodes CDR1 LNHNV and CDR2 YYDKDF (reference sequence). V lost 0 bases to trimming and J lost 8 bases, with 4 bases between them. CDR3 length: 12 residues. CDR3 DNA: TGTGCCACCAGCAGAGATTTGGGGGAGCTGTTTTTT. This gives the protein CATSRDLGELFF.